This record covers a single TCR beta chain. This sample was included in a study of blood T cell repertoires in COVID-19. Germline CDR1 LNHDA, CDR2 SQIVND (reference sequence). This CDR3 comprises 14 residues. V lost 3 bases to trimming and J lost 13 bases, with 21 bases between them. Method: immunoSEQ multiplex PCR; TCRdb's copy keeps in-frame clones and lacks some. The sample holds about 120,000 clones, 77% seen once. V gene TRBV19 combines with J gene TRBJ1-2, with TRBD1 as a possible D gene (6 bases). The material sequenced was peripheral blood. The sequence came from a human donor in a cohort sampled during active COVID-19. The CDR3 DNA reads TGTGCCAGTAGTATGTTGACAGGCGGCTTGAAAGGCACCTTC. Residues: CASSMLTGGLKGTF.